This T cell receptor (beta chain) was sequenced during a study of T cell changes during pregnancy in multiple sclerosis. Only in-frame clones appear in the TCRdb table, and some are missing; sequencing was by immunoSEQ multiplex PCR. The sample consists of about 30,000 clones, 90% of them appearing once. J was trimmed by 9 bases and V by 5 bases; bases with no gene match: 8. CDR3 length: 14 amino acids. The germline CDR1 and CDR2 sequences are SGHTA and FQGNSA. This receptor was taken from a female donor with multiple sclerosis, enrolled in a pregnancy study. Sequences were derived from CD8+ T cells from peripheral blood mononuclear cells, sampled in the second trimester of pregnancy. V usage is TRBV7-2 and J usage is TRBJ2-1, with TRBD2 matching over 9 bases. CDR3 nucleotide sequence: TGTGCCAGCAGCACCCAGACTAGCGGTGGTGAGCAGTTCTTC. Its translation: CASSTQTSGGEQFF.